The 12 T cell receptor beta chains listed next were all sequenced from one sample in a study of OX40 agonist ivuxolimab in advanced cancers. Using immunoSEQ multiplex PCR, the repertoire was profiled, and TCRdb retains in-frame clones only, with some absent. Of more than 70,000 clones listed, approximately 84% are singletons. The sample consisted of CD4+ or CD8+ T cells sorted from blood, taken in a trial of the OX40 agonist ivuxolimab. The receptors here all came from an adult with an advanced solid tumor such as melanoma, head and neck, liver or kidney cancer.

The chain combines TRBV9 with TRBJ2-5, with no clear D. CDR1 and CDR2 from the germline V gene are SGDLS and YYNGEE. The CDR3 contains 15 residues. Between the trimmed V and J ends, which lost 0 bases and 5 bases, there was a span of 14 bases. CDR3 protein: CASSVVGFPRETQYF. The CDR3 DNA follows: TGTGCCAGCAGCGTAGTGGGGTTCCCCCGCGAGACCCAGTACTTC.

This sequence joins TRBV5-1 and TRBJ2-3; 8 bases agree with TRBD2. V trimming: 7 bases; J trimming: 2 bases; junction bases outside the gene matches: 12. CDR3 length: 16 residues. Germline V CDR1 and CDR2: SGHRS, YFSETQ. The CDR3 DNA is TGCGCCAGCCGGGGGGGTATGGCGGGAAACACAGATACGCAGTATTTT. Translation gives CASRGGMAGNTDTQYF.

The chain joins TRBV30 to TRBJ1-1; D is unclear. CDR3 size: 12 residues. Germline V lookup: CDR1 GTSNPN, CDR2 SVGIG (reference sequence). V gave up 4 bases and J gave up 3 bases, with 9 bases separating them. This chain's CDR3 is CAWMRQYTEAFF. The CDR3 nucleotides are TGTGCCTGGATGAGGCAGTACACTGAAGCTTTCTTT. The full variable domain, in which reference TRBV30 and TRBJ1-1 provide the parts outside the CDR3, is SQTIHQWPATLVQPVGSPLSLECTVEGTSNPNLYWYRQAAGRGLQLLFYSVGIGQISSEVPQNLSASRPQDRQFILSSKKLLLSDSGFYLCAWMRQYTEAFFGQGTRLTVV.

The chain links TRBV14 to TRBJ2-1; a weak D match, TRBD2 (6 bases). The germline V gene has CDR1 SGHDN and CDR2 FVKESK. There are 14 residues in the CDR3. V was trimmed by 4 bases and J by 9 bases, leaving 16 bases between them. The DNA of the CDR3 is TGTGCCAGCAGCCGCCTTAGTAGCGGCGGTGAGCAGTTCTTC. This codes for CASSRLSSGGEQFF.

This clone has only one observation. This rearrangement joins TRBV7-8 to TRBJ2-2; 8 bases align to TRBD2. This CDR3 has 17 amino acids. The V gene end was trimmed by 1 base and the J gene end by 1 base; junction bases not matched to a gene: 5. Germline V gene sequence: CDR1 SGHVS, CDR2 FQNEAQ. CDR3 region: CASSLERAGGNTGELFF. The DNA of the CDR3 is TGTGCCAGCAGCTTAGAACGTGCGGGGGGGAACACCGGGGAGCTGTTTTTT.

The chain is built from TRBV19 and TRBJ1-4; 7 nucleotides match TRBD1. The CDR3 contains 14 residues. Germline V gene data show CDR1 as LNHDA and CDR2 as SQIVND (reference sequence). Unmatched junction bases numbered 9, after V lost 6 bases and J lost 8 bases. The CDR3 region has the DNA TGTGCCAGTAGCACCACAGGGGCGGTCGAAAAACTGTTTTTT. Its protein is CASSTTGAVEKLFF.

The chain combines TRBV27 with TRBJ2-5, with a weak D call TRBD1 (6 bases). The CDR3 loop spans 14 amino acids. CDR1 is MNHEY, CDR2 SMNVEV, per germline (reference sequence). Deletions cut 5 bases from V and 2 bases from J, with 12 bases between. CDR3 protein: CASSPRQVQETQYF. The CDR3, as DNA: TGTGCCAGCAGTCCTCGACAGGTACAAGAGACCCAGTACTTC.

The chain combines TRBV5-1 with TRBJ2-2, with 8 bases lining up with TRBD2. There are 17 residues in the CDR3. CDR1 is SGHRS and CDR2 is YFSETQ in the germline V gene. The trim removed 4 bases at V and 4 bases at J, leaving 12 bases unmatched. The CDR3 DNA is TGCGCCAGCAGCCACGGACTCGCGGGGGGAACCACCGGGGAGCTGTTTTTT. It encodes CASSHGLAGGTTGELFF.

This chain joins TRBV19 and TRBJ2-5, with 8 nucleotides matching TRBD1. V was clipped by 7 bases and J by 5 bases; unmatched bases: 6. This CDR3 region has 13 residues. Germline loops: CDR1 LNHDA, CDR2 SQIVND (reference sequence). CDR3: CASKTGEVETQYF. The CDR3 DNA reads TGTGCCAGTAAGACAGGGGAGGTGGAGACCCAGTACTTC. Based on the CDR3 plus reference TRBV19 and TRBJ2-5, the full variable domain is DGGITQSPKYLFRKEGQNVTLSCEQNLNHDAMYWYRQDPGQGLRLIYYSQIVNDFQKGDIAEGYSVSREKKESFPLTVTSAQKNPTAFYLCASKTGEVETQYFGPGTRLLVL.

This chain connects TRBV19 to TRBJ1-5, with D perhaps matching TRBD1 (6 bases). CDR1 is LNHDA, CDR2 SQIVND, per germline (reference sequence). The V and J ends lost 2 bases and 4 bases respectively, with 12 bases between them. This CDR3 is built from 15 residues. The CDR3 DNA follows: TGTGCCAGTAGTATACAACAGGGTGGGAATCAGCCCCAGCATTTT. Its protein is CASSIQQGGNQPQHF.

Here the CDR3 reads CASSLGRGRGPSTDTQYF. DNA of the CDR3: TGTGCCAGCAGCTTAGGACGCGGGAGGGGCCCTAGCACAGATACGCAGTATTTT. This sequence joins TRBV11-2 and TRBJ2-3, with TRBD2 matching over 9 bases. Germline CDR1 is SGHAT and CDR2 is FQNNGV. The CDR3 loop spans 18 amino acids. Trimming at V came to 1 base and at J to 0 bases, leaving 8 bases not matched to a gene.

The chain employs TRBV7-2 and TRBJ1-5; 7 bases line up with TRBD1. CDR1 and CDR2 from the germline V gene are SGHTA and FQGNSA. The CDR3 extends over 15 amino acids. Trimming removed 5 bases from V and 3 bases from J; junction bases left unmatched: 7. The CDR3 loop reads CASSIHGTDNQPQHF. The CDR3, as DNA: TGTGCCAGCAGCATCCACGGGACAGACAATCAGCCCCAGCATTTT.